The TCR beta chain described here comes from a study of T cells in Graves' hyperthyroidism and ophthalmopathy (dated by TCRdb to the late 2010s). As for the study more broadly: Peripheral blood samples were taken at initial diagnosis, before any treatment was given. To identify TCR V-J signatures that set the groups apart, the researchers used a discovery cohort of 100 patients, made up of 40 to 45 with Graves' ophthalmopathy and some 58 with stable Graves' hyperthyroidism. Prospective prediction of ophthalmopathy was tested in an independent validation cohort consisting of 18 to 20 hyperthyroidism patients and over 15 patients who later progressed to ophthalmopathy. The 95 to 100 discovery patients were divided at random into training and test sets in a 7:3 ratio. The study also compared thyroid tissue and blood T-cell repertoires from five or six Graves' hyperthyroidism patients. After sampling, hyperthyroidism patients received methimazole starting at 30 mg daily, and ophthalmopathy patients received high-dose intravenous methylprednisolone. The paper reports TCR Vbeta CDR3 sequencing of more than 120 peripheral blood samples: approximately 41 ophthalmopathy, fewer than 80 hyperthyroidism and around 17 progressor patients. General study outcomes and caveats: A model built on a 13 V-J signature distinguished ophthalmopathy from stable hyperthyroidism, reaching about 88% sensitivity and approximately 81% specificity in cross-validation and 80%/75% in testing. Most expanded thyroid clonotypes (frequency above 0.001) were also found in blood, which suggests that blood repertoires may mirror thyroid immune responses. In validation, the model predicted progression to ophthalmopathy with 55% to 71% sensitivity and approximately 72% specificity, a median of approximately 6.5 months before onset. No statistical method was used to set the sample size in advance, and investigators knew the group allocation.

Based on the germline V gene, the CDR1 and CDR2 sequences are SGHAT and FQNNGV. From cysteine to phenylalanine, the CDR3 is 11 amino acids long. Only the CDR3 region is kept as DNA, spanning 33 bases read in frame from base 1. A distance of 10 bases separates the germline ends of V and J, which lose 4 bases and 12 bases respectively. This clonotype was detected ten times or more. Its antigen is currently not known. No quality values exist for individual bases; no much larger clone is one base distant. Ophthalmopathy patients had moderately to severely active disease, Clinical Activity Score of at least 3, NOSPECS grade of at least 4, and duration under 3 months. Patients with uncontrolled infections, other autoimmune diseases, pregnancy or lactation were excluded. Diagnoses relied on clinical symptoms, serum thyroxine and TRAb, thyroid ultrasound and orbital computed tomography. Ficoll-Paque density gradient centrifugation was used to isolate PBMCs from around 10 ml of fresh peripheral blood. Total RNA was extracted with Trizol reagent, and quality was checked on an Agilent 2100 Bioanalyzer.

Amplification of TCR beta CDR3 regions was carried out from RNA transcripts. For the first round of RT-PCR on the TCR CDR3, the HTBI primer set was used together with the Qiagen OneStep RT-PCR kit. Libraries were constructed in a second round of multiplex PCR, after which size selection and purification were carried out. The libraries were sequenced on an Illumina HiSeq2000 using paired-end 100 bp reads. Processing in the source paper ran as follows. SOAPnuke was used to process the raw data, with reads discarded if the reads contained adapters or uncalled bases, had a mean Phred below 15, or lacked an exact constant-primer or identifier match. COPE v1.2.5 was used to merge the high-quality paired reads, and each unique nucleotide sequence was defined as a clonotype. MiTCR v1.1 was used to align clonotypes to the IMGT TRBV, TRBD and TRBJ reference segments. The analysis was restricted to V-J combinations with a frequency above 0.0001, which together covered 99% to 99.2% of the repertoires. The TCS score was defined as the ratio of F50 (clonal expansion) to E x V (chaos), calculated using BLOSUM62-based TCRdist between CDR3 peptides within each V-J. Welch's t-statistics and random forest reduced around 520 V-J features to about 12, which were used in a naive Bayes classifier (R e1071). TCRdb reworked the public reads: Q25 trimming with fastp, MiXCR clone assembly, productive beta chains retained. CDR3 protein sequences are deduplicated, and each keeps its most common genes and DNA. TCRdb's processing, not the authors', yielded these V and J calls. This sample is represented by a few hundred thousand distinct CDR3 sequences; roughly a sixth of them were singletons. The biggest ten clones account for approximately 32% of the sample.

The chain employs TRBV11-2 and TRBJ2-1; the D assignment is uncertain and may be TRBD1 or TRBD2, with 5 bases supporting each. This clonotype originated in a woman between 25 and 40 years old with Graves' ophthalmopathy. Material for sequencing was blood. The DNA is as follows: TGTGCCAGCAGCTCCTGGGACCGGCAGTTCTTC. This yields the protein CASSSWDRQFF.